This T cell receptor (beta chain) was observed in a study of control samples from healthy donors and cancer patients. This CDR3 spans 13 amino acids. Germline V gene sequence: CDR1 LNHNV, CDR2 YYDKDF (reference sequence). The V gene lost 4 bases and the J gene lost 12 bases, with 16 bases spanning the gap. Profiled with immunoSEQ multiplex PCR; TCRdb holds only in-frame clones, not every one. Of some 120,000 clones listed, approximately 84% are singletons. The clonotype comes from a man aged 18 to 30 in good health. The chain uses TRBV15 and TRBJ2-1; D is possibly TRBD2 (5 bases). Sequenced: blood. The CDR3 DNA reads as TGTGCCACCAGCACGATTAGCGATAGAGTGCAGTTCTTC. Translation gives CATSTISDRVQFF.